Listed below are T cell receptor beta chains from one sample, sequenced in a study of cytomegalovirus exposure and HLA in healthy donors. The table came from immunoSEQ multiplex PCR; TCRdb's copy has only in-frame clones and leaves some out. Here the sample spans some 260,000 clones, roughly 91% being singletons. Sequencing was performed on PBMCs. Receptors originate from a woman aged 25 to 39 in good health and CMV-seronegative. The CDR3 runs from the conserved cysteine through the conserved F or W. The order of the fields is clone size, J gene, D gene, V gene, CDR3 DNA, CDR3 protein. D genes are given only for firm matches. A row's size may be missing; if present it is once, few, many or a size class.

clone size: .
J gene: TRBJ1-2
D gene: .
V gene: TRBV7-9
CDR3 DNA: TGTGCCAGCAGCGTCAACCCTCGGGATGGCTACACCTTC
CDR3 protein: CASSVNPRDGYTF

clone size: .
J gene: TRBJ2-3
D gene: .
V gene: TRBV5-1
CDR3 DNA: TGCGCCAGCAGGCGGGGAATAGCGACAGATACGCAGTATTTT
CDR3 protein: CASRRGIATDTQYF

clone size: .
J gene: TRBJ2-1
D gene: TRBD2
V gene: TRBV9
CDR3 DNA: TGTGCCAGCAGCGTAGCATCGGGACTAGCGGACAATGAGCAGTTCTTC
CDR3 protein: CASSVASGLADNEQFF

clone size: once
J gene: TRBJ1-3
D gene: .
V gene: TRBV5-1
CDR3 DNA: TGCGCCAGCAGCTTGACGGGCCCCTCTGGAAACACCATATATTTT
CDR3 protein: CASSLTGPSGNTIYF

clone size: .
J gene: TRBJ1-5
D gene: TRBD1
V gene: TRBV28
CDR3 DNA: TGTGCCAGCAGTTTATCCCGGACAGGGAGCAATCAGCCCCAGCATTTT
CDR3 protein: CASSLSRTGSNQPQHF

clone size: .
J gene: TRBJ1-4
D gene: .
V gene: TRBV27
CDR3 DNA: TGTGCCAGCAGTGAGGTCCAGAATGAAAAACTGTTTTTT
CDR3 protein: CASSEVQNEKLFF

clone size: .
J gene: TRBJ2-4
D gene: TRBD1
V gene: TRBV27
CDR3 DNA: TGTGCCAGCAGTCCCCGGGGACAGTTAGCGTCCAAAAACATTCAGTACTTC
CDR3 protein: CASSPRGQLASKNIQYF

clone size: .
J gene: TRBJ2-7
D gene: .
V gene: TRBV18
CDR3 DNA: TGTGCCAGCTCACCTATCGGGTCTTCCTACGAGCAGTACTTC
CDR3 protein: CASSPIGSSYEQYF

clone size: once
J gene: TRBJ2-7
D gene: .
V gene: TRBV27
CDR3 DNA: TGTGCCAGCAGTTTAAGGGGGGGGGCATCGATCTCCTACGAGCAGTACTTC
CDR3 protein: CASSLRGGASISYEQYF

clone size: .
J gene: TRBJ2-7
D gene: .
V gene: TRBV14
CDR3 DNA: TGTGCCAGCAGCCTGGTCGGGGGTTCCTACGAGCAGTACTTC
CDR3 protein: CASSLVGGSYEQYF

clone size: .
J gene: TRBJ2-7
D gene: .
V gene: TRBV5-1
CDR3 DNA: TGCGCCAGCAGCTTACTGGGCGCAACCTACGAGCAGTACTTC
CDR3 protein: CASSLLGATYEQYF

clone size: many
J gene: TRBJ2-5
D gene: TRBD2
V gene: TRBV19
CDR3 DNA: TGTGCCAGTAGTAAACGTCTAGCGGGAGATGGGAGAGAGACCCAGTACTTC
CDR3 protein: CASSKRLAGDGRETQYF

clone size: .
J gene: TRBJ2-5
D gene: .
V gene: TRBV12-5
CDR3 DNA: TGTGCTAGTGGTTTTAGGGACACTGGAGAGACCCAGTACTTC
CDR3 protein: CASGFRDTGETQYF

clone size: .
J gene: TRBJ2-1
D gene: TRBD1
V gene: TRBV30
CDR3 DNA: TGTGCCTGGAGTGAACAGGGGAATGAGCAGTTCTTC
CDR3 protein: CAWSEQGNEQFF

clone size: once
J gene: TRBJ2-5
D gene: TRBD2
V gene: TRBV15
CDR3 DNA: TGTGCCACCCAGAGGAGACTAGCGGCCCGATTAGAGACCCAGTACTTC
CDR3 protein: CATQRRLAARLETQYF

clone size: .
J gene: TRBJ2-1
D gene: TRBD2
V gene: TRBV10-1
CDR3 DNA: TGCGCCAGCAGTGACCGAACTAGCGGGCTTAGCTCCTACAATGAGCAGTTCTTC
CDR3 protein: CASSDRTSGLSSYNEQFF

clone size: .
J gene: TRBJ2-7
D gene: TRBD1
V gene: TRBV7-9
CDR3 DNA: TGTGCCAGCAGCTTCGGACAGGGCCCCTCCTACGAGCAGTACTTC
CDR3 protein: CASSFGQGPSYEQYF

clone size: once
J gene: TRBJ1-5
D gene: .
V gene: TRBV27
CDR3 DNA: TGTGCCAGCAGTTTATTGGCGACAGATACTCAGCCCCAGCATTTT
CDR3 protein: CASSLLATDTQPQHF

clone size: .
J gene: TRBJ2-2
D gene: TRBD1
V gene: TRBV18
CDR3 DNA: TGTGCCAGCTCACCAGCCCAGGGGGCCGCCACCGGGGAGCTGTTTTTT
CDR3 protein: CASSPAQGAATGELFF

clone size: .
J gene: TRBJ2-1
D gene: .
V gene: TRBV19
CDR3 DNA: TGTGCCAGTAGTATCGGGGGCGCGGGATACAATGAGCAGTTCTTC
CDR3 protein: CASSIGGAGYNEQFF

clone size: .
J gene: TRBJ2-2
D gene: TRBD2
V gene: TRBV7-2
CDR3 DNA: TGTGCCAGCAGCTTAAAGTTAGCGGGAAACACCGGGGAGCTGTTTTTT
CDR3 protein: CASSLKLAGNTGELFF

clone size: .
J gene: TRBJ2-7
D gene: TRBD2
V gene: TRBV6-6
CDR3 DNA: TGTGCCAGCAGTTCGTTAGCGGGGGCTGAGCGGGGTGAGCAGTACTTC
CDR3 protein: CASSSLAGAERGEQYF

clone size: .
J gene: TRBJ1-3
D gene: TRBD1
V gene: TRBV25-1
CDR3 DNA: TGTGCCAGCAGTGGAACCTCCTTACAGGGGGCTAGTGGAAACACCATATATTTT
CDR3 protein: CASSGTSLQGASGNTIYF

clone size: .
J gene: TRBJ1-1
D gene: .
V gene: TRBV5-4
CDR3 DNA: TGTGCCAGCAGCTGGCGGGGCGGCACTGAAGCTTTCTTT
CDR3 protein: CASSWRGGTEAFF

clone size: .
J gene: TRBJ1-1
D gene: .
V gene: TRBV4-1
CDR3 DNA: TGCGCCAGCAGAGGTCAAACTCCGGGACACGTTAACACTGAAGCTTTCTTT
CDR3 protein: CASRGQTPGHVNTEAFF

clone size: once
J gene: TRBJ1-2
D gene: .
V gene: TRBV4-2
CDR3 DNA: TGTGCCAGCAGCCAAGGCGGTGGAGACTATGGCTACACCTTC
CDR3 protein: CASSQGGGDYGYTF

clone size: .
J gene: TRBJ2-6
D gene: .
V gene: TRBV5-4
CDR3 DNA: TGTGCCAGCAGCTCCGGGTGGGGCTCTGGGGCCAACGTCCTGACTTTC
CDR3 protein: CASSSGWGSGANVLTF

clone size: .
J gene: TRBJ2-1
D gene: TRBD2
V gene: TRBV6-5
CDR3 DNA: TGTGCCAGCGCCCAGCGGGAGTACAATGAGCAGTTCTTC
CDR3 protein: CASAQREYNEQFF

clone size: .
J gene: TRBJ2-7
D gene: .
V gene: TRBV6-5
CDR3 DNA: TGTGCCAGCAGTTACTCGGGTACGGGCTCCTACGAGCAGTACTTC
CDR3 protein: CASSYSGTGSYEQYF

clone size: .
J gene: TRBJ2-7
D gene: .
V gene: TRBV16
CDR3 DNA: TGTGCCAGCAGCCAAGTTGTCCCACCAGACGAGCAGTACTTC
CDR3 protein: CASSQVVPPDEQYF

clone size: .
J gene: TRBJ2-2
D gene: .
V gene: TRBV7-9
CDR3 DNA: TGTGCCAGCAGCGCACGGGACATATCGAACACCGGGGAGCTGTTTTTT
CDR3 protein: CASSARDISNTGELFF

clone size: .
J gene: TRBJ1-5
D gene: .
V gene: TRBV7-8
CDR3 DNA: TGTGCCAGCAGCTTATTCGACATTAGCAATCAGCCCCAGCATTTT
CDR3 protein: CASSLFDISNQPQHF

clone size: .
J gene: TRBJ2-7
D gene: .
V gene: TRBV19
CDR3 DNA: TGTGCCAGTAGTACCGGAGGCTGGGACCCCTCCTACGAGCAGTACTTC
CDR3 protein: CASSTGGWDPSYEQYF

clone size: .
J gene: TRBJ2-1
D gene: .
V gene: TRBV9
CDR3 DNA: TGTGCCAGCAGCGTAGATATGGGGGCGGGCAATGAGCAGTTCTTC
CDR3 protein: CASSVDMGAGNEQFF

clone size: .
J gene: TRBJ2-1
D gene: TRBD1
V gene: TRBV6-5
CDR3 DNA: TGTGCCAACAGCATCTTTGGACAGGATACTAATGAGCAGTTCTTC
CDR3 protein: CANSIFGQDTNEQFF

clone size: .
J gene: TRBJ2-7
D gene: .
V gene: TRBV7-9
CDR3 DNA: TGTGCCAGCAGCCCGCTTAGGGGGGCTGGATACGAGCAGTACTTC
CDR3 protein: CASSPLRGAGYEQYF

clone size: .
J gene: TRBJ2-1
D gene: TRBD1
V gene: TRBV7-3
CDR3 DNA: TGTGCCAGCAGCTTTCTATCAGGGGGCTTAGCTGAGCAGTTCTTC
CDR3 protein: CASSFLSGGLAEQFF

clone size: once
J gene: TRBJ1-2
D gene: .
V gene: TRBV4-3
CDR3 DNA: TGCGCCAGCAGCCAAGGACCATCGGGTGATGGGGGTGGCTACACCTTC
CDR3 protein: CASSQGPSGDGGGYTF

clone size: .
J gene: TRBJ1-2
D gene: TRBD1
V gene: TRBV2
CDR3 DNA: TGTGCCAGCAGCCCTAGGACAGGGGAGGGCTACACCTTC
CDR3 protein: CASSPRTGEGYTF

clone size: .
J gene: TRBJ2-4
D gene: TRBD1
V gene: TRBV2
CDR3 DNA: TGTGCCAGCAGTGACCGGACAGGGGGATTGAACATTCAGTACTTC
CDR3 protein: CASSDRTGGLNIQYF

clone size: .
J gene: TRBJ1-1
D gene: TRBD1
V gene: TRBV5-4
CDR3 DNA: TGTGCCAGCAGCTCGTCTCCGACAGGGGGGTTGGACACTGAAGCTTTCTTT
CDR3 protein: CASSSSPTGGLDTEAFF

clone size: .
J gene: TRBJ1-3
D gene: .
V gene: TRBV6-1
CDR3 DNA: TGTGCCAGCAGTGTACGGCCCCGAAACACCATATATTTT
CDR3 protein: CASSVRPRNTIYF

clone size: .
J gene: TRBJ2-1
D gene: TRBD1
V gene: TRBV7-9
CDR3 DNA: TGTGCCAGCAGCTTTGCCGGGACAGACAATGAGCAGTTCTTC
CDR3 protein: CASSFAGTDNEQFF

clone size: .
J gene: TRBJ2-2
D gene: TRBD2
V gene: TRBV4-3
CDR3 DNA: TGCGCCAGCAGCCATGACGGGGCGGGAGGGCTCGTCGGGGAGCTGTTTTTT
CDR3 protein: CASSHDGAGGLVGELFF

clone size: once
J gene: TRBJ2-5
D gene: TRBD2
V gene: TRBV10-3
CDR3 DNA: TGTGCCATCAGTGAGGGGGGACTAGCGGGAGAGACCCAGTACTTC
CDR3 protein: CAISEGGLAGETQYF

clone size: .
J gene: TRBJ2-7
D gene: .
V gene: TRBV27
CDR3 DNA: TGTGCCAGCAGGGGCCTAGACGAGCAGTACTTC
CDR3 protein: CASRGLDEQYF

clone size: .
J gene: TRBJ1-5
D gene: .
V gene: TRBV27
CDR3 DNA: TGTGCCAGCAGTTTAAATTTTCAGGGTCAGCCCCAGCATTTT
CDR3 protein: CASSLNFQGQPQHF

clone size: once
J gene: TRBJ2-3
D gene: TRBD2
V gene: TRBV5-6
CDR3 DNA: TGTGCCAGCAGCCCGGGACTAGCGGGAGACATGGATACGCAGTATTTT
CDR3 protein: CASSPGLAGDMDTQYF

clone size: once
J gene: TRBJ2-2
D gene: .
V gene: TRBV10-3
CDR3 DNA: TGTGCCATCAGTGACGGGTCAGGTCACACCGGGGAGCTGTTTTTT
CDR3 protein: CAISDGSGHTGELFF

clone size: .
J gene: TRBJ2-7
D gene: TRBD1
V gene: TRBV14
CDR3 DNA: TGTGCCAGCAGCCCGACGGACAGGGGAGGGGGGCAGTACTTC
CDR3 protein: CASSPTDRGGGQYF

clone size: .
J gene: TRBJ2-2
D gene: .
V gene: TRBV5-1
CDR3 DNA: TGCGCCAGCAGTCCCCTTGTGGTAAACGGGGAGCTGTTTTTT
CDR3 protein: CASSPLVVNGELFF

clone size: .
J gene: TRBJ2-2
D gene: TRBD1
V gene: TRBV11-2
CDR3 DNA: TGTGCCAGCAGCTTAGATAAGGGCGGGACAGGGTTCACCGGGGAGCTGTTTTTT
CDR3 protein: CASSLDKGGTGFTGELFF